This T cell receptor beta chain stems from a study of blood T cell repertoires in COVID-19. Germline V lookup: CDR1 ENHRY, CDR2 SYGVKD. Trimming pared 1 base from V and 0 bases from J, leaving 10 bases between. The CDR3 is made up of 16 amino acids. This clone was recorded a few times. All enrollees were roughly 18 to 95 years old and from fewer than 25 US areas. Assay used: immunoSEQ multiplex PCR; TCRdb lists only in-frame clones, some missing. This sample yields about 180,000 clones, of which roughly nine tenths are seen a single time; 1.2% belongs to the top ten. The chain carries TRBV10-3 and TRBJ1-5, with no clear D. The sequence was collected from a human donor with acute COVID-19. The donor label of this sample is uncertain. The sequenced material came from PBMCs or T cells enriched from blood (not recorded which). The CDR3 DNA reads TGTGCCATCAGTGAGTATGGCCCGTATAGCAATCAGCCCCAGCATTTT. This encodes CAISEYGPYSNQPQHF.